One and the same sample provided the 2 T cell receptor beta chains below, sequenced in a study of control samples from healthy donors and cancer patients. The repertoire was sequenced with immunoSEQ multiplex PCR; TCRdb's copy has only in-frame clones and lacks some. Among approximately 190,000 clones, around 93% were seen once, and the ten largest hold 1.8%. Sequenced input: blood. Receptors originate from a young man in good health.

The chain employs TRBV9 and TRBJ2-3; 8 positions match TRBD2. CDR3 length equals 15 residues. Germline CDR1 reads SGDLS; CDR2 reads YYNGEE. With 4 bases clipped from V and 4 bases from J, the junction kept 8 bases outside the gene matches. CDR3 sequence: CASSSGLAVSDTQYF. In nucleotides, the CDR3 is TGTGCCAGCAGCTCCGGACTAGCTGTCTCAGATACGCAGTATTTT.

The CDR3 loop reads CASSSGAGTDTQYF. The CDR3 DNA reads as TGTGCCAGTAGTAGTGGGGCGGGGACAGATACGCAGTATTTT. The chain couples TRBV19 to TRBJ2-3, with a tentative D call TRBD2 (6 bases). V dropped 4 bases and J dropped 3 bases, with 11 bases sitting between them. The germline CDR1 and CDR2 sequences are LNHDA and SQIVND (reference sequence). The CDR3 loop spans 14 amino acids.